The 23 T cell receptor beta chains below all came from one sample that was sequenced in a study of T cell responses to AZD1222 COVID-19 vaccine. The assay was immunoSEQ multiplex PCR, and TCRdb's table has in-frame clones only and misses some. The sample holds 120,000 or so clones, about 91% seen once. The source material was peripheral blood, sampled on day 0 of AZD1222 vaccination. These receptors were obtained from an adult in good health.

The V call is TRBV4-3, the J call TRBJ2-2; no clear D. The V gene's germline CDR1 is LGHNA and CDR2 YSLEER. This CDR3 contains 17 residues. Deletions cut 0 bases from V and 4 bases from J, with 15 bases between. CDR3 in amino acids: CASSQDMVQPVTGELFF. For the CDR3, the DNA is TGCGCCAGCAGCCAAGATATGGTCCAGCCCGTCACCGGGGAGCTGTTTTTT.

The chain links TRBV2 to TRBJ1-5, with D unclear. Germline loops: CDR1 SNHLY, CDR2 FYNNEI. V shed 7 bases and J shed 7 bases, with 11 bases lying between them. CDR3 length: 12 residues. CDR3 sequence (DNA): TGTGCCAGCAAAAAGCAGGAGCAGCCCCAGCATTTT. Its translation is CASKKQEQPQHF.

The chain combines TRBV7-2 with TRBJ2-3; 14 bases align to TRBD2. Germline loops: CDR1 SGHTA, CDR2 FQGNSA. Germline trimming cut 4 bases from V and 2 bases from J; bases unmatched to any gene: 5. This CDR3 spans 17 amino acids. DNA of the CDR3: TGTGCCAGCAGCTCCCTGGGACTAGCGGGGGTCACAGATACGCAGTATTTT. Its translation: CASSSLGLAGVTDTQYF.

V and J are TRBV11-2 and TRBJ1-1; unclear D gene. The CDR3 has 13 amino acids. Germline assignment: CDR1 SGHAT and CDR2 FQNNGV. Between the trimmed V and J ends, which lost 1 base and 3 bases, there was a span of 6 bases. CDR3 sequence reads: CASSLGRDTEAFF. The CDR3 DNA sequence: TGTGCCAGCAGCTTAGGACGGGACACTGAAGCTTTCTTT.

This sequence joins TRBV6-5 and TRBJ1-2; no definite D call. Germline V lookup: CDR1 MNHEY, CDR2 SVGAGI. V dropped 5 bases and J dropped 4 bases, with 17 bases sitting between them. The CDR3 loop spans 15 amino acids. CDR3 in DNA: TGTGCCAGCAGTCCAGCCTTTTCGGTGCTCTATGGCTACACCTTC. This gives the protein CASSPAFSVLYGYTF.

This clone was counted once. V gene TRBV5-5 combines with J gene TRBJ2-1, with 12 bases lining up with TRBD2. Trimming cost V 6 bases and J 7 bases; bases outside gene matches: 5. Germline V gives CDR1 SGHKS, CDR2 YYEKEE (reference sequence). The CDR3 has 14 amino acids. The CDR3 bases are TGTGCCAGCACCAACGGACTAGCGGGGAATGAGCAGTTCTTC. This encodes CASTNGLAGNEQFF.

A few counts support this clone. The V call is TRBV7-9, the J call TRBJ1-1; unclear D gene. The CDR3 runs 13 residues. Germline V gives CDR1 SEHNR, CDR2 FQNEAQ (reference sequence). V was trimmed by 6 bases and J by 3 bases, leaving 11 bases between them. The CDR3, as DNA: TGTGCCAGCAGTTCTGGGGTGGACACTGAAGCTTTCTTT. Amino acids: CASSSGVDTEAFF.

The chain carries TRBV7-8 and TRBJ1-2, with a tentative D call TRBD1 (5 bases). CDR3 length: 16 amino acids. Germline-derived CDR1 and CDR2 are SGHVS and FQNEAQ. V shed 5 bases and J shed 8 bases, with 24 bases lying between them. The CDR3 DNA reads as TGTGCCAGCAGCCGAGGGCGAGGGGCGAAATTGGAGGGCTACACCTTC. Translation: CASSRGRGAKLEGYTF.

This chain uses TRBV7-9 with TRBJ2-5; 8 bases match TRBD2. The V gene's germline CDR1 is SEHNR and CDR2 FQNEAQ (reference sequence). The CDR3 loop spans 14 amino acids. After removal of 5 bases from V and 4 bases from J, the junction contained 6 bases not matched to a gene. CDR3 sequence (DNA): TGTGCCAGCAGCCCGAGCGGGAGTGGAGAGACCCAGTACTTC. This translates into CASSPSGSGETQYF. The entire variable domain, with the rest obtained from reference TRBV7-9 and TRBJ2-5, is as follows: DTGVSQNPRHKITKRGQNVTFRCDPISEHNRLYWYRQTLGQGPEFLTYFQNEAQLEKSRLLSDRFSAERPKGSFSTLEIQRTEQGDSAMYLCASSPSGSGETQYFGPGTRLLVL.

This CDR3 reads CASSSARGSYNEQFF. In DNA form, the CDR3 reads TGTGCCAGCAGCTCAGCTAGAGGCTCCTACAATGAGCAGTTCTTC. The J gene is TRBJ2-1, the V gene TRBV7-3; no definite D call. Germline lookup yields CDR1 SGHTA and CDR2 FQGTGA. With 4 bases removed from V and 0 bases from J, the gap between germline ends came to 10 bases. CDR3 size: 15 residues.

On this clone: The same CDR3 can be traced to other DNA sequences in this sample. The rearrangement uses TRBV12-3 or TRBV12-4 and TRBJ1-3; D not certain. CDR3 size: 11 residues. V was clipped by 8 bases and J by 3 bases, with 5 bases between them. CDR3: CASRDGNTIYF. CDR3 coding DNA: TGTGCCAGCCGAGATGGAAACACCATATATTTT.

The CDR3 DNA reads TGTGCTAGTGGTCTGGAAAGCAATCAGCCCCAGCATTTT. Translation gives CASGLESNQPQHF. J is TRBJ1-5 and V is TRBV12-5; no reliable D call. CDR3 length equals 13 residues. V dropped 5 bases and J dropped 1 base, with 6 bases sitting between them. CDR1 and CDR2 from the germline V gene are LGHNT and FRNRAP. Full variable domain (outside the CDR3, taken from reference TRBV12-5 and TRBJ1-5): DARVTQTPRHKVTEMGQEVTMRCQPILGHNTVFWYRQTMMQGLELLAYFRNRAPLDDSGMPKDRFSAEMPDATLATLKIQPSEPRDSAVYFCASGLESNQPQHFGDGTRLSIL.

The rearrangement links TRBV4-1 to TRBJ2-3; maybe TRBD2 (6 bases). Germline CDR1 and CDR2: MGHRA and YSYEKL. The CDR3 has 15 amino acids. V lost 4 bases and J lost 3, with 14 bases in between. CDR3 nucleotides: TGCGCCAGCAGCCTCGCCGGGCTAGCGACAGATACGCAGTATTTT. Translated, it gives CASSLAGLATDTQYF.

V and J are TRBV29-1 and TRBJ1-1; TRBD1 matches 9 bases. The germline CDR1 and CDR2 sequences are SQVTM and ANQGSEA. V dropped 7 bases and J dropped 6; count of bases not matched to a gene: 9. The CDR3 consists of 13 residues. CDR3 nucleotide sequence: TGCAGCGCCCACCAGGACAGGGGAGCTGAAGCTTTCTTT. Translation: CSAHQDRGAEAFF. The full variable domain, with the rest looked up from reference TRBV29-1 and TRBJ1-1, is SAVISQKPSRDICQRGTSLTIQCQVDSQVTMMFWYRQQPGQSLTLIATANQGSEATYESGFVIDKFPISRPNLTFSTLTVSNMSPEDSSIYLCSAHQDRGAEAFFGQGTRLTVV.

V usage is TRBV5-1 and J usage is TRBJ2-1; unclear D gene. Germline V gene data show CDR1 as SGHRS and CDR2 as YFSETQ. The CDR3 length is 14 residues. V gave up 0 bases and J gave up 5 bases, with 9 bases separating them. The CDR3: CASSLVGLNNEQFF. In DNA, the CDR3 is TGCGCCAGCAGCTTGGTGGGCCTGAACAATGAGCAGTTCTTC.

V is TRBV5-1 and J is TRBJ2-5; D unresolved. From germline, CDR1 is SGHRS and CDR2 YFSETQ. V was clipped by 5 bases and J by 4 bases, with 12 bases between them. The length of the CDR3 is 13 residues. CDR3 residues: CASRTFGGETQYF. The CDR3 nucleotides are TGCGCCAGCAGAACCTTTGGTGGAGAGACCCAGTACTTC.

The rearrangement uses TRBV19 and TRBJ2-5; TRBD1 matches 7 bases. The J segment lost 5 bases and the V segment lost 5 bases, leaving 11 bases of the junction unmatched. Per germline, CDR1 LNHDA and CDR2 SQIVND (reference sequence). The CDR3 consists of 15 residues. The CDR3 here is CASSLGQVWSETQYF. CDR3 sequence (DNA): TGTGCCAGTAGTCTCGGACAGGTATGGTCGGAGACCCAGTACTTC.

This CDR3 is CASSLDWDTQYF. The DNA of the CDR3 is TGTGCCAGCAGTTTGGACTGGGATACGCAGTATTTT. The chain recombines TRBV3-1 (or the pseudogene TRBV3-2) with TRBJ2-3, with a tentative D call TRBD2 (5 bases). Trimming removed 6 bases at V and 6 bases at J, with 10 bases between. CDR1 and CDR2 (germline): LGHDT, YNNKEL (reference sequence). The CDR3 has 12 residues.

This chain connects TRBV4-1 to TRBJ1-3; no definite D call. The V and J ends lost 4 bases and 4 bases respectively, with 17 bases between them. The germline V gene has CDR1 MGHRA and CDR2 YSYEKL. CDR3 size: 16 residues. Here the CDR3 DNA reads TGCGCCAGCAGCCTAAGGGCGTCGCAAGCCGGAAACACCATATATTTT. Translation gives CASSLRASQAGNTIYF.

The J gene is TRBJ1-2, the V gene TRBV12-3 or TRBV12-4; D possibly corresponds to TRBD1 (6 bases). CDR3 size: 12 residues. The V gene lost 6 bases and the J gene lost 4 bases, with 9 bases spanning the gap. The DNA for the CDR3 is TGTGCCAGCAGACCACAGGGCTATGGCTACACCTTC. Its protein product is CASRPQGYGYTF.

This sequence joins TRBV10-3 and TRBJ2-2; D not certain. Germline CDR1 and CDR2: ENHRY and SYGVKD. The CDR3 runs 15 residues. The V end was cut by 0 bases, the J end by 7 bases, with 12 bases between. The CDR3 loop is CAISESTGRVGELFF. CDR3 bases: TGTGCCATCAGTGAGTCGACGGGTCGGGTCGGGGAGCTGTTTTTT.

The rearrangement joins TRBV6-1 to TRBJ1-2, with D possibly matching TRBD1 (5 bases). This CDR3 is built from 14 residues. Germline CDR1 reads MNHNS; CDR2 reads SASEGT. Trimming cost V 1 base and J 6 bases, with 12 bases left between them. The CDR3 DNA sequence: TGTGCCAGCAGTGAAGGGGGCAGCTCCAATGGCTACACCTTC. Protein sequence: CASSEGGSSNGYTF.

The chain combines TRBV7-9 with TRBJ1-4, with 8 bases lining up with TRBD1. Germline trimming cut 4 bases from V and 0 bases from J; bases unmatched to any gene: 7. The germline CDR1 and CDR2 sequences are SEHNR and FQNEAQ (reference sequence). This CDR3 contains 17 residues. The CDR3 reads CASSSTTGGATNEKLFF. DNA for the CDR3: TGTGCCAGCAGCTCCACCACAGGGGGGGCAACTAATGAAAAACTGTTTTTT.